The 29 T cell receptor beta chains listed next were all sequenced from one sample in a study of T cell responses to AZD1222 COVID-19 vaccine. Generated by immunoSEQ multiplex PCR, the TCRdb table keeps only in-frame clones and is missing some. The sample has about 120,000 clones, under 90% seen once. The source was peripheral blood, collected on day 0 of AZD1222 vaccination. These receptor sequences come from an adult in good health.

The V gene is TRBV24-1, the J gene TRBJ2-5, with 12 bases lining up with TRBD1. Germline V lookup: CDR1 KGHDR, CDR2 SFDVKD. After removal of 4 bases from V and 5 bases from J, the junction contained 13 bases not matched to a gene. This CDR3 comprises 18 residues. CDR3 in amino acids: CATSDSKPGQGAWETQYF. The DNA of the CDR3 is TGTGCCACCAGTGACTCTAAACCGGGACAGGGGGCGTGGGAGACCCAGTACTTC.

The rearrangement joins TRBV3-1 (or the pseudogene TRBV3-2) to TRBJ2-1; TRBD2 matches at 12 bases. The CDR3 sequence is 16 residues long. V trimming: 3 bases; J trimming: 7 bases; junction bases outside the gene matches: 7. The germline V gene encodes CDR1 LGHDT and CDR2 YNNKEL (reference sequence). Here the CDR3 DNA reads TGTGCCAGCAGCCACCGGACTAGCGGGGACGGTAATGAGCAGTTCTTC. It codes for CASSHRTSGDGNEQFF.

The rearrangement links TRBV7-9 to TRBJ1-3; D ambiguous. There are 13 residues in the CDR3. V was trimmed by 1 base and J by 7 bases, leaving 8 bases between them. Per germline, CDR1 SEHNR and CDR2 FQNEAQ (reference sequence). The CDR3 sequence is CASSLEGSNTIYF. The CDR3 DNA reads TGTGCCAGCAGCTTAGAAGGTAGCAACACCATATATTTT. The whole variable domain, remainder taken from reference TRBV7-9 and TRBJ1-3, is DTGVSQNPRHKITKRGQNVTFRCDPISEHNRLYWYRQTLGQGPEFLTYFQNEAQLEKSRLLSDRFSAERPKGSFSTLEIQRTEQGDSAMYLCASSLEGSNTIYFGEGSWLTVV.

V and J are TRBV5-5 and TRBJ2-7; 10 bases align to TRBD2. V was pared by 4 bases and J by 2 bases, with 6 bases of the junction left unmatched. Germline CDR1 is SGHKS and CDR2 is YYEKEE (reference sequence). The CDR3 has 15 residues. CDR3 residues: CASSVASGGAYEQYF. The CDR3 nucleotides read TGTGCCAGCAGCGTCGCGAGCGGGGGGGCCTACGAGCAGTACTTC.

The chain couples TRBV3-1 (or the pseudogene TRBV3-2) to TRBJ1-2; the D is unclear. CDR1 LGHDT and CDR2 YNNKEL come from the germline V gene (reference sequence). Deletions cut 0 bases from V and 11 bases from J, with 7 bases between. This CDR3 spans 11 amino acids. As DNA, the CDR3 is TGTGCCAGCAGCCAAGATTGGCAGTACACCTTC. As protein: CASSQDWQYTF.

The CDR3 protein is CASTRDGGGSGANVLTF. The CDR3 coding sequence is TGTGCCAGCACCAGAGATGGGGGAGGTTCTGGGGCCAACGTCCTGACTTTC. V is TRBV5-4 and J is TRBJ2-6; D perhaps matches TRBD2 (6 bases). V dropped 6 bases and J dropped 1 base, with 17 bases sitting between them. Looked up from germline, CDR1 is SGHNT and CDR2 is YYREEE (reference sequence). This CDR3 has 17 amino acids.

The chain employs TRBV28 and TRBJ1-6; the match to TRBD1 covers 8 bases. CDR3 length equals 14 residues. CDR1 and CDR2 from the germline V gene are MDHEN and SYDVKM. J was trimmed by 10 bases and V by 5 bases; bases with no gene match: 7. CDR3 loop: CASSPPDRASPLHF. The CDR3 nucleotides read TGTGCCAGCAGTCCACCGGACAGGGCATCACCCCTCCACTTT. Combining the CDR3 with reference TRBV28 and TRBJ1-6 gives the whole variable domain DVKVTQSSRYLVKRTGEKVFLECVQDMDHENMFWYRQDPGLGLRLIYFSYDVKMKEKGDIPEGYSVSREKKERFSLILESASTNQTSMYLCASSPPDRASPLHFGNGTRLTVT.

The rearrangement links TRBV7-2 to TRBJ2-5; D is ambiguous. Germline V gene data show CDR1 as SGHTA and CDR2 as FQGNSA. The CDR3 contains 15 residues. V dropped 2 bases and J dropped 5 bases, with 15 bases sitting between them. CDR3 loop: CASSLYSQKGETQYF. CDR3 DNA sequence: TGTGCCAGCAGCTTATATAGCCAAAAAGGGGAGACCCAGTACTTC.

This chain joins TRBV2 and TRBJ1-6; 7 bases fit TRBD1. The CDR3 loop spans 16 amino acids. After removal of 6 bases from V and 2 bases from J, the junction contained 7 bases not matched to a gene. Germline V gene data show CDR1 as SNHLY and CDR2 as FYNNEI. The CDR3 region has the DNA TGTGCCAGCAGCCCCCGGGACAGCACCTATAATTCACCCCTCCACTTT. This encodes CASSPRDSTYNSPLHF.

Here the CDR3 DNA reads TGTGCCTGCGGACCGGGGGGCCGATCCACCGGGGAGCTGTTTTTT. Translated: CACGPGGRSTGELFF. The chain joins TRBV2 to TRBJ2-2, with D perhaps matching TRBD2 (7 bases). This CDR3 spans 15 amino acids. Germline V gene lookup returns CDR1 SNHLY and CDR2 FYNNEI. The V end lost 11 bases, the J end lost 4 bases, and 20 bases lay between the germline ends.

This clone was picked up a small number of times. This chain connects TRBV6-5 to TRBJ1-5; 9 positions agree with TRBD1. Losses at the gene ends were 5 bases for V and 4 bases for J; bases not matched to a gene: 3. In germline, CDR1 is MNHEY, CDR2 SVGAGI. This CDR3 region has 14 residues. This CDR3 is CASSPDRGNQPQHF. CDR3 sequence (DNA): TGTGCCAGCAGTCCGGACAGGGGAAATCAGCCCCAGCATTTT.

V usage is TRBV28 and J usage is TRBJ1-2; 8 positions match TRBD1. Trimming removed 4 bases from V and 4 bases from J; junction bases left unmatched: 8. The CDR3 consists of 15 residues. Germline V lookup: CDR1 MDHEN, CDR2 SYDVKM. CDR3 coding DNA: TGTGCCAGCAGTTCCAGGGGGCAACGTAGCTATGGCTACACCTTC. Amino acids: CASSSRGQRSYGYTF.

The rearrangement joins TRBV27 to TRBJ2-7; D might be TRBD1 (6 bases). CDR1 and CDR2 from the germline V gene are MNHEY and SMNVEV (reference sequence). The CDR3 runs to 14 residues. Trimming stripped 6 bases from V and 0 bases from J, with 12 bases between. CDR3 amino acids: CASRLQGSSYEQYF. The CDR3 region has the DNA TGTGCCAGCAGGCTACAGGGTAGCTCCTACGAGCAGTACTTC.

The V and J genes are TRBV7-2 and TRBJ2-7; the match to TRBD1 covers 9 bases. The ends lost 3 bases at V and 0 bases at J; junction bases unmatched: 6. The CDR3 spans 16 residues. Per the germline V gene, CDR1 is SGHTA and CDR2 is FQGNSA. CDR3 nucleotides: TGTGCCAGCAGCTTGGCTGGGACAGGGCCCTCCTACGAGCAGTACTTC. Translating it yields CASSLAGTGPSYEQYF. The full variable domain, its missing parts supplied by reference TRBV7-2 and TRBJ2-7, is GAGVSQSPSNKVTEKGKDVELRCDPISGHTALYWYRQSLGQGLEFLIYFQGNSAPDKSGLPSDRFSAERTGGSVSTLTIQRTQQEDSAVYLCASSLAGTGPSYEQYFGPGTRLTVT.

This chain connects TRBV14 to TRBJ1-4, with D perhaps matching TRBD1 (5 bases). From germline, CDR1 is SGHDN and CDR2 FVKESK. This CDR3 is 13 amino acids long. Trimming took 5 bases from V and 6 from J, leaving 10 bases between them. The CDR3 bases are TGTGCCAGCAGCAGGGGCGCGGATGAAAAACTGTTTTTT. It yields the protein CASSRGADEKLFF.

The chain combines TRBV28 with TRBJ1-2; 9 bases align to TRBD1. The V gene end was trimmed by 3 bases and the J gene end by 8 bases; junction bases not matched to a gene: 4. This CDR3 is 13 amino acids long. Germline V gene data show CDR1 as MDHEN and CDR2 as SYDVKM. The CDR3 DNA reads TGTGCCAGCAGTTTCGGGACAGGGCCGGGCTACACCTTC. Translating gives CASSFGTGPGYTF.

CDR3 bases: TGTGCCAGCAGCCAGGAGGGTGGCACTGAAGCTTTCTTT. Translation gives CASSQEGGTEAFF. The chain carries TRBV7-9 and TRBJ1-1; D not certain. This CDR3 is built from 13 residues. Germline V CDR1 and CDR2: SEHNR, FQNEAQ (reference sequence). Trimming shortened V by 5 bases and J by 4 bases, and 11 bases separated the two germline ends.

The J gene is TRBJ1-2, the V gene TRBV4-1, with 9 bases lining up with TRBD1. Germline trimming cut 4 bases from V and 8 bases from J; bases unmatched to any gene: 8. The CDR3 runs 14 residues. Germline values: CDR1 MGHRA, CDR2 YSYEKL. The CDR3 loop reads CASSPPGQGRGYTF. The CDR3 DNA sequence: TGCGCCAGCAGCCCCCCGGGACAGGGACGAGGCTACACCTTC.

The chain uses TRBV30 and TRBJ1-2; D gene ambiguous. The length of the CDR3 is 14 residues. CDR1 and CDR2 (germline): GTSNPN, SVGIG (reference sequence). V was shortened by 3 bases and J by 5 bases, with 16 bases between the two germline ends. The CDR3 here is CAWSPNSVGYGYTF. In nucleotides, the CDR3 is TGTGCCTGGAGCCCAAATTCAGTGGGTTATGGCTACACCTTC. The entire variable domain, with the rest obtained from reference TRBV30 and TRBJ1-2, is as follows: SQTIHQWPATLVQPVGSPLSLECTVEGTSNPNLYWYRQAAGRGLQLLFYSVGIGQISSEVPQNLSASRPQDRQFILSSKKLLLSDSGFYLCAWSPNSVGYGYTFGSGTRLTVV.

The rearrangement links TRBV7-2 to TRBJ1-1, with D possibly being TRBD1 (5 bases). Trimming cost V 5 bases and J 2 bases, with 15 bases left between them. The CDR3 spans 15 residues. CDR1 SGHTA and CDR2 FQGNSA come from the germline V gene. The CDR3 DNA sequence: TGTGCCAGCAGCCCCTTCGGGACGGCCAACACTGAAGCTTTCTTT. It codes for CASSPFGTANTEAFF. Looking up the rest from reference TRBV7-2 and TRBJ1-1 gives the full variable domain: GAGVSQSPSNKVTEKGKDVELRCDPISGHTALYWYRQSLGQGLEFLIYFQGNSAPDKSGLPSDRFSAERTGGSVSTLTIQRTQQEDSAVYLCASSPFGTANTEAFFGQGTRLTVV.

J is TRBJ2-1 and V is TRBV20-1, with D unresolved. V dropped 6 bases and J dropped 9 bases, with 12 bases sitting between them. The CDR3 consists of 11 residues. The germline V gene has CDR1 DFQATT and CDR2 SNEGSKA (reference sequence). The CDR3 sequence is CSAPPNGEQFF. CDR3 DNA: TGCAGTGCCCCCCCCAATGGTGAGCAGTTCTTC.

This sequence joins TRBV5-5 and TRBJ2-1; 12 bases match TRBD2. The CDR3 length is 15 residues. Unmatched junction bases numbered 5, after V lost 6 bases and J lost 4 bases. The germline CDR1 and CDR2 sequences are SGHKS and YYEKEE (reference sequence). Here the CDR3 DNA reads TGTGCCAGCATCCTTCTAGCGGGAGGGTACAATGAGCAGTTCTTC. Encoded protein: CASILLAGGYNEQFF. Complete variable domain (other parts from reference TRBV5-5 and TRBJ2-1): DAGVTQSPTHLIKTRGQQVTLRCSPISGHKSVSWYQQVLGQGPQFIFQYYEKEERGRGNFPDRFSARQFPNYSSELNVNALLLGDSALYLCASILLAGGYNEQFFGPGTRLTVL.

This chain connects TRBV28 to TRBJ2-5; tentative D call: TRBD2 (5 bases). This CDR3 is built from 15 residues. Germline values: CDR1 MDHEN, CDR2 SYDVKM. Between the trimmed V and J ends, which lost 6 bases and 5 bases, there was a span of 19 bases. CDR3 protein: CASRHTLGSGETQYF. For the CDR3, the DNA is TGTGCCAGCAGGCACACACTAGGGAGTGGGGAGACCCAGTACTTC.

The chain couples TRBV6-5 to TRBJ2-7, with unresolved D. CDR1 and CDR2 from the germline V gene are MNHEY and SVGAGI. This CDR3 has 14 amino acids. Trimming took 2 bases from V and 6 from J, leaving 14 bases between them. CDR3 sequence: CASSYQDAAGEQYF. The DNA of the CDR3 is TGTGCCAGCAGTTACCAGGACGCCGCCGGCGAGCAGTACTTC.

This clone was detected only once. This chain joins TRBV28 and TRBJ1-1; D is possibly TRBD1 (5 bases). V lost 2 bases and J 11 bases, leaving 12 bases between the germline ends. The CDR3 sequence is 12 residues long. Germline CDR1 reads MDHEN; CDR2 reads SYDVKM. CDR3 loop: CASSLGAWAAFF. The CDR3 DNA reads as TGTGCCAGCAGTTTAGGGGCTTGGGCGGCTTTCTTT.

This clone showed up just a few times. CDR3: CASTAHGGREGYGYTF. The CDR3 bases are TGTGCCAGCACCGCACATGGTGGCAGGGAAGGGTATGGCTACACCTTC. The chain links TRBV28 to TRBJ1-2, with D tentatively TRBD1 (5 bases). The germline V gene encodes CDR1 MDHEN and CDR2 SYDVKM. The CDR3 is made up of 16 amino acids. Trimming cost V 7 bases and J 5 bases, with 23 bases left between them.

This clone was detected once. The V and J genes are TRBV2 and TRBJ1-6, with D possibly TRBD1 on 5 matching bases. Germline CDR1 is SNHLY and CDR2 is FYNNEI. Trimming took off 8 bases at V and 5 bases at J, with 13 bases between the two ends. The CDR3 length is 14 residues. CDR3 sequence: CASLFVRDNSPLHF. As DNA, the CDR3 is TGTGCCAGCCTCTTCGTCAGGGATAATTCACCCCTCCACTTT.

V usage is TRBV10-1 and J usage is TRBJ1-1; possible D gene TRBD1, 5 bases. Trimming cost V 1 base and J 3 bases, with 12 bases left between them. The CDR3 has 15 amino acids. Per the germline V gene, CDR1 is WNHNN and CDR2 is SYGVQD (reference sequence). CDR3 DNA sequence: TGCGCCAGCAGTGAGTGGGGGGGGGTCCACACTGAAGCTTTCTTT. Encoded protein: CASSEWGGVHTEAFF.

J is TRBJ2-7 and V is TRBV28; a weak D match, TRBD1 (6 bases). The germline gives CDR1 MDHEN, CDR2 SYDVKM. The CDR3 is made up of 14 amino acids. V lost 3 bases and J 6 bases, leaving 15 bases between the germline ends. The CDR3 nucleotides are TGTGCCAGCAGTTTGTTATTACAGGGAGTCGAGCAGTACTTC. Its protein product is CASSLLLQGVEQYF.